This T cell receptor beta chain was profiled in a study of T cell changes during pregnancy in multiple sclerosis. Assay used: immunoSEQ multiplex PCR; TCRdb lists only in-frame clones, some missing. The sample contains 70,000 to 95,000 clones, 90% to 95% of which appear only once. There are 13 residues in the CDR3. Germline V gene data show CDR1 as SGHRS and CDR2 as YFSETQ. V was clipped by 4 bases and J by 3 bases, with 11 bases between them. The chain combines TRBV5-1 with TRBJ2-7; D unresolved. The source was peripheral blood, collected in the third trimester of pregnancy. This receptor was taken from a female donor with multiple sclerosis, enrolled in a pregnancy study. The CDR3 DNA reads as TGCGCCAGCAGCCCCCTATCAAGCTACGAGCAGTACTTC. This translates into CASSPLSSYEQYF. The full variable domain, with the rest looked up from reference TRBV5-1 and TRBJ2-7, is KAGVTQTPRYLIKTRGQQVTLSCSPISGHRSVSWYQQTPGQGLQFLFEYFSETQRNKGNFPGRFSGRQFSNSRSEMNVSTLELGDSALYLCASSPLSSYEQYFGPGTRLTVT.